This is a list of T cell receptor beta chains from one sample in a study of blood T cell repertoires in COVID-19. Here immunoSEQ multiplex PCR was the method, and the copy in TCRdb shows in-frame clones only, minus some. Altogether fewer than 400,000 clones are present, around nine tenths being singletons, with the ten largest covering 10%. The sample taken for sequencing was PBMCs or T cells enriched from blood (not recorded which). These TCRs come from a woman aged 45 to 65 who had recovered from COVID-19. The CDR3 runs from the conserved cysteine through the conserved F or W. Only part of the rows carry a size: once, few, many, or a class if the clone is expanded.

v_gene	abundance	j_gene	CDR3aa
TRBV6-5	-	TRBJ2-7	CASRTGSSYEQYF
TRBV7-9	-	TRBJ1-1	CASSPSRYGDIPEAFF
TRBV19	-	TRBJ1-2	CASSIEGQSLYGYTF
TRBV15	-	TRBJ1-4	CATSRDPTGGEKLFF
TRBV3-1/TRBV3-2	-	TRBJ1-2	CASSQGGGRAPGYTF
TRBV5-5	-	TRBJ1-5	CASSLGTLNQPQHF
TRBV7-2	-	TRBJ1-2	CASSDLPAGEGYTF
TRBV24-1	-	TRBJ2-4	CATSDTRLAGIQYF
TRBV3-1/TRBV3-2	-	TRBJ2-1	CASSQGQGAYNEQFF
TRBV3-1/TRBV3-2	-	TRBJ2-7	CASSYPGQGVNEQYF
TRBV12-5	-	TRBJ1-5	CASGLLQGAQHF
TRBV11-3	-	TRBJ1-1	CASSFGQGRDTEAFF
TRBV6-1	-	TRBJ2-6	CASSDIWTGSSGANVLTF
TRBV5-1	once	TRBJ1-1	CASSLSGVMNTEAFF
TRBV27	-	TRBJ1-1	CASSSIQDPMGEAFF
TRBV29-1	-	TRBJ2-7	CSTARGAEQYF
TRBV13	-	TRBJ1-1	CASSLRQPYTEAFF
TRBV6-2/TRBV6-3	-	TRBJ2-5	CASSPSIQGQETQYF
TRBV19	once	TRBJ1-2	CASSSRAGGYTF
TRBV28	-	TRBJ2-7	CASRLQGADGEQYF
TRBV4-1	-	TRBJ2-2	CASSHDRVGYTGELFF
TRBV6-2/TRBV6-3	few	TRBJ1-3	CASSYSGGTGNTIYF
TRBV27	once	TRBJ1-4	CASSLSRFSSEKLFF
TRBV5-6	-	TRBJ1-1	CASSFPGKLYTEAFF
TRBV10-3	-	TRBJ1-5	CAISERGRRDQPQHF
TRBV29-1	-	TRBJ1-3	CSVADRAGNTIYF
TRBV4-2	-	TRBJ1-1	CASSQEGAMNTEAFF
TRBV6-2/TRBV6-3	-	TRBJ1-2	CASSYPGVSGYTF
TRBV12-2	-	TRBJ1-1	CASRYHRRLNTEAFF